The sequence of this T cell receptor beta chain was determined in a study of T-cell reconstitution after alpha-beta-depleted transplantation in children. This clonotype came up many times. Unique molecular identifiers were incorporated when the TCRbeta library was constructed. MiXCR, run by TCRdb on the PCR reads, gives a single entry per CDR3 protein. The data contain about 640,000 distinct CDR3 sequences, approximately 17% of them singletons. The germline V and J ends were trimmed by 5 bases and 2 bases, with 16 bases remaining between them. This CDR3 is built from 15 residues. Germline assignment: CDR1 SGHTA and CDR2 FQGNSA.

This rearrangement joins TRBV7-2 to TRBJ2-7, with a weak D call TRBD2 (6 bases). This clonotype was sampled from a human donor who donated a stem cell graft to a child with acute myeloid leukemia. This specimen was PBMCs from the stem cell graft donor, taken from the stem cell graft. The CDR3: CASSLSRGGTYEQYF. The CDR3 region has the DNA TGTGCCAGCAGCCTAAGTAGGGGAGGAACCTACGAGCAGTACTTC. The variable domain in full, completed from reference TRBV7-2 and TRBJ2-7, reads GAGVSQSPSNKVTEKGKDVELRCDPISGHTALYWYRQSLGQGLEFLIYFQGNSAPDKSGLPSDRFSAERTGGSVSTLTIQRTQQEDSAVYLCASSLSRGGTYEQYFGPGTRLTVT.